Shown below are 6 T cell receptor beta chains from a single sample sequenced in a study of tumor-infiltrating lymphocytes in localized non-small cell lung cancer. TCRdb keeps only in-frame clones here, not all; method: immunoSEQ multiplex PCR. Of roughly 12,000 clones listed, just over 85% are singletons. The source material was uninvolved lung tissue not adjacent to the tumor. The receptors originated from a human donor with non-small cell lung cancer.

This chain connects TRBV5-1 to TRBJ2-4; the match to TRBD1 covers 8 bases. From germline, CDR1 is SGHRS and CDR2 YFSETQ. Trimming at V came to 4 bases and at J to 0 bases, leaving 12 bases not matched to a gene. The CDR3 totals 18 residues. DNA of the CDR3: TGCGCCAGCAGCGTAGGGACAGGATCATTCCTAGCCAAAAACATTCAGTACTTC. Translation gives CASSVGTGSFLAKNIQYF.

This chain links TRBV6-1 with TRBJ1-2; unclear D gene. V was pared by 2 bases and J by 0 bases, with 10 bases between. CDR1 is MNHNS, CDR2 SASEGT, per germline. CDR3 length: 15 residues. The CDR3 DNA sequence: TGTGCCAGCAGTGAATCGACGTACTCTAACTATGGCTACACCTTC. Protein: CASSESTYSNYGYTF.

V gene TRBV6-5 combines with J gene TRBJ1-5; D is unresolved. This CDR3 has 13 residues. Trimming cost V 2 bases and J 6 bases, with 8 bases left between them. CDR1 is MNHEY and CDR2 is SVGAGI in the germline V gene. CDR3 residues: CASSYREGQPQHF. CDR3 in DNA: TGTGCCAGCAGTTACAGGGAGGGTCAGCCCCAGCATTTT.

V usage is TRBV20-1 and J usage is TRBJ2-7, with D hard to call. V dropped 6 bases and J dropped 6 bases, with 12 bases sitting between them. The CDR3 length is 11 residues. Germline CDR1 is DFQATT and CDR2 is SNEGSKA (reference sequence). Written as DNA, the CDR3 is TGCAGTGCAGCCCGGACGTCCGAGCAGTACTTC. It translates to CSAARTSEQYF.

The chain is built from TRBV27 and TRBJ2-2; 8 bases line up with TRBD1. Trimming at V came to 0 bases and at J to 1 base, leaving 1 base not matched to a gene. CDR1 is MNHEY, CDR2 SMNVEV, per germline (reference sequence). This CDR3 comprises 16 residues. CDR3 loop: CASSLSGTGNTGELFF. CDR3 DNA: TGTGCCAGCAGTTTATCCGGGACAGGGAACACCGGGGAGCTGTTTTTT.

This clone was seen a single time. CDR3 DNA: TGTGCCAGCAGCCTTGGACAGGCGAACTATGGCTACACCTTC. Its translation: CASSLGQANYGYTF. The chain has TRBV13 and TRBJ1-2, with 7 positions matching TRBD1. CDR3 size: 14 residues. Trimming took 5 bases from V and 2 from J; bases not matched to a gene: 5. Germline CDR1 reads PRHDT; CDR2 reads FYEKMQ (reference sequence).